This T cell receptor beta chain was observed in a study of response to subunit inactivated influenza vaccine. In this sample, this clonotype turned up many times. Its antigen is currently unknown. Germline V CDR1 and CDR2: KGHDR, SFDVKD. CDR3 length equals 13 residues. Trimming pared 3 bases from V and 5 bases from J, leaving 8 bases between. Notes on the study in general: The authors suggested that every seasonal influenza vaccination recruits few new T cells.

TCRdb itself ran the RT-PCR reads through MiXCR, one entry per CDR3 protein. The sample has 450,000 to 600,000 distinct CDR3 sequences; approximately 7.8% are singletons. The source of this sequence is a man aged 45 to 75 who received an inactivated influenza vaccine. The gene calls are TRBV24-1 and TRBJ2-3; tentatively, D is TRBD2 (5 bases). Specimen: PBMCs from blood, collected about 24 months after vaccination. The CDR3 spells CATSDEGRDTQYF. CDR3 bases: TGTGCCACCAGTGATGAGGGCCGAGATACGCAGTATTTT.